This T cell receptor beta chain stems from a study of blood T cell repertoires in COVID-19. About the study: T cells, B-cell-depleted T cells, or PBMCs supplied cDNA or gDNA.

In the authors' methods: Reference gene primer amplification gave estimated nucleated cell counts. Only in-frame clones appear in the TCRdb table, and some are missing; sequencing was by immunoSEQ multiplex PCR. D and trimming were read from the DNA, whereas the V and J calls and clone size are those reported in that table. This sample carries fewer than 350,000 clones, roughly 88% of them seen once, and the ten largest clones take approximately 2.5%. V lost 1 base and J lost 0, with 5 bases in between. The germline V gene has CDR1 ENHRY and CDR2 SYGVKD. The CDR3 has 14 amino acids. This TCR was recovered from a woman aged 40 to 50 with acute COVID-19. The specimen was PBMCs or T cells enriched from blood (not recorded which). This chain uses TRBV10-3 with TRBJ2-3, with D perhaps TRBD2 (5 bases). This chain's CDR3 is CAISEWTSTDTQYF. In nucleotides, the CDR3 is TGTGCCATCAGTGAGTGGACTAGCACAGATACGCAGTATTTT.